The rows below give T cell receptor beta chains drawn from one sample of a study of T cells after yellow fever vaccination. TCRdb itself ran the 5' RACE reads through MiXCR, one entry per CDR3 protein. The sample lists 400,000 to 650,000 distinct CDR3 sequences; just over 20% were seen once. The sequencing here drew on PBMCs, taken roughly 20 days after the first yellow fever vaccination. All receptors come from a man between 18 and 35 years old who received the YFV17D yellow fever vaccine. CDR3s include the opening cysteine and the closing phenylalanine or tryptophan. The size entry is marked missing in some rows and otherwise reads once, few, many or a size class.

cdr3_aa: CASSGWATEAFF
v_call: TRBV9
clone_size: few

cdr3_aa: CASSVQGKYNEQFF
v_call: TRBV5-1
clone_size: many

cdr3_aa: CASSPGGGRATNEKLFF
v_call: TRBV7-2
clone_size: medium-sized

cdr3_aa: CASSADRDQPQHF
v_call: TRBV7-6
clone_size: few

cdr3_aa: CSATRDLNTEAFF
v_call: TRBV20-1
clone_size: .

cdr3_aa: CASSLPGGNADTQYF
v_call: TRBV12-3/TRBV12-4
clone_size: .

cdr3_aa: CSAREEATNEKLFF
v_call: TRBV20-1
clone_size: .

cdr3_aa: CASSLTPANTGELFF
v_call: TRBV5-1
clone_size: .

cdr3_aa: CSVGVGGYGYTF
v_call: TRBV29-1
clone_size: .

cdr3_aa: CASSPLYPPGQGKQYF
v_call: TRBV12-3/TRBV12-4
clone_size: .

cdr3_aa: CAITPSYNSPLHF
v_call: TRBV10-3
clone_size: .

cdr3_aa: CASSYTGTRSNEQFF
v_call: TRBV7-2
clone_size: few

cdr3_aa: CASSLVGNYGYTF
v_call: TRBV11-2
clone_size: .

cdr3_aa: CASSQESGRDSSNQPQHF
v_call: TRBV4-3
clone_size: few

cdr3_aa: CASSLRQGSVQETQYF
v_call: TRBV7-9
clone_size: .

cdr3_aa: CASSQGGDPSGELFF
v_call: TRBV4-1
clone_size: few

cdr3_aa: CASSPRTAGSNVLTF
v_call: TRBV18
clone_size: .

cdr3_aa: CATSKGHSEGQFF
v_call: TRBV24-1
clone_size: few

cdr3_aa: CASTVTSGFVETQYF
v_call: TRBV5-1
clone_size: few

cdr3_aa: CASSNEKLFF
v_call: TRBV19
clone_size: .

cdr3_aa: CASTSGTGGYGFF
v_call: TRBV6-6
clone_size: .

cdr3_aa: CSAIGPGLSYNEQFF
v_call: TRBV20-1
clone_size: few

cdr3_aa: CASSGLAGGWGSTDTQYF
v_call: TRBV11-2
clone_size: few

cdr3_aa: CASSWTGTSTYEQYF
v_call: TRBV5-5
clone_size: few

cdr3_aa: CSARELARDGGGPDPHSYNEQFF
v_call: TRBV20-1
clone_size: few

cdr3_aa: CASGIRTYQETQYF
v_call: TRBV28
clone_size: many

cdr3_aa: CASSQDRRGPRKLFF
v_call: TRBV14
clone_size: .

cdr3_aa: CASSRSRDSYEQFF
v_call: TRBV4-3
clone_size: few

cdr3_aa: CASSLGGDWETANVLTF
v_call: TRBV7-2
clone_size: many

cdr3_aa: CASSQEGRGNQPQHF
v_call: TRBV4-3
clone_size: .

cdr3_aa: CASNTQGWNSPLHF
v_call: TRBV19
clone_size: few

cdr3_aa: CASSQDSWSGAGNTIYF
v_call: TRBV4-3
clone_size: .

cdr3_aa: CASSGANQETQYF
v_call: TRBV7-9
clone_size: .

cdr3_aa: CASSLARERDTQYF
v_call: TRBV7-2
clone_size: many

cdr3_aa: CSAYSGDEQFF
v_call: TRBV20-1
clone_size: .

cdr3_aa: CASSVGSGNTIYF
v_call: TRBV19
clone_size: many

cdr3_aa: CASLVPTGQGNEDTQYF
v_call: TRBV28
clone_size: .

cdr3_aa: CASSRRDQGQGYREQYF
v_call: TRBV18
clone_size: .

cdr3_aa: CASSQDNAITGLNTEAFF
v_call: TRBV4-2
clone_size: .

cdr3_aa: CASSHGLEETQYF
v_call: TRBV5-1
clone_size: .

cdr3_aa: CSVGGYTF
v_call: TRBV20-1
clone_size: many

cdr3_aa: CASSYPGSQPQHF
v_call: TRBV6-2/TRBV6-3
clone_size: .

cdr3_aa: CASSSPSGGPGPVYNEQFF
v_call: TRBV11-2
clone_size: few

cdr3_aa: CACSLGRSNQPQHF
v_call: TRBV6-2/TRBV6-3
clone_size: .

cdr3_aa: CASSLSTGGNNEQFF
v_call: TRBV27
clone_size: .

cdr3_aa: CASSPPRLEQYF
v_call: TRBV27
clone_size: few

cdr3_aa: CASSLAWTNYGYTF
v_call: TRBV5-1
clone_size: few

cdr3_aa: CASSYSWGSSPIGSSYNEQFF
v_call: TRBV6-2/TRBV6-3
clone_size: .

cdr3_aa: CASSDNPRPGELFF
v_call: TRBV6-1
clone_size: .

cdr3_aa: CSVERAGEETQYF
v_call: TRBV29-1
clone_size: .

cdr3_aa: CASSFRRRTHNSPLHF
v_call: TRBV13
clone_size: many

cdr3_aa: CASDTRDDSYEQYF
v_call: TRBV7-9
clone_size: .

cdr3_aa: CASSLPPGGDTGELFF
v_call: TRBV5-1
clone_size: .

cdr3_aa: CASSSWTSGGRTQYF
v_call: TRBV11-2
clone_size: .

cdr3_aa: CASSYAGSTGELFF
v_call: TRBV6-2/TRBV6-3
clone_size: .

cdr3_aa: CASSLARDNTDTQYF
v_call: TRBV7-3
clone_size: few

cdr3_aa: CASSHGTTNTGELFF
v_call: TRBV4-2
clone_size: .

cdr3_aa: CASSPGIAGGSETQYF
v_call: TRBV4-2
clone_size: .

cdr3_aa: CASRPVGAENTIYF
v_call: TRBV7-9
clone_size: .

cdr3_aa: CAISDRRGAPGDTQYF
v_call: TRBV10-3
clone_size: .